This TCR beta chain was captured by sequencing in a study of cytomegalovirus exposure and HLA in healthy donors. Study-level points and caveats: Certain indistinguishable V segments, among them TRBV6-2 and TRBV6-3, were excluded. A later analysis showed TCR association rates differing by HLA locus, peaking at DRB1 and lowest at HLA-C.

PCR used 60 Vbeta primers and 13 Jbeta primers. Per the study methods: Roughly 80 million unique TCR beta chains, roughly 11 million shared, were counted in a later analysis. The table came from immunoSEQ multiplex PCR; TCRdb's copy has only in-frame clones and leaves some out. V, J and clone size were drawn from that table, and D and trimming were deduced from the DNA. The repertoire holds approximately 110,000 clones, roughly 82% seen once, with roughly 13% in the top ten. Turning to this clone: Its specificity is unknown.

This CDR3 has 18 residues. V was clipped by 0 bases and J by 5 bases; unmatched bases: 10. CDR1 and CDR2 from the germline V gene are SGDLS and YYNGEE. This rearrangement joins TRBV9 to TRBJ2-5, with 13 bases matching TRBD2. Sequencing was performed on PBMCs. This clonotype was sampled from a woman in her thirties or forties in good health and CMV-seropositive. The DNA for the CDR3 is TGTGCCAGCAGCGTAGGGGGTGGTGGGACTAGCGGGGTCGAGACCCAGTACTTC. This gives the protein CASSVGGGGTSGVETQYF.